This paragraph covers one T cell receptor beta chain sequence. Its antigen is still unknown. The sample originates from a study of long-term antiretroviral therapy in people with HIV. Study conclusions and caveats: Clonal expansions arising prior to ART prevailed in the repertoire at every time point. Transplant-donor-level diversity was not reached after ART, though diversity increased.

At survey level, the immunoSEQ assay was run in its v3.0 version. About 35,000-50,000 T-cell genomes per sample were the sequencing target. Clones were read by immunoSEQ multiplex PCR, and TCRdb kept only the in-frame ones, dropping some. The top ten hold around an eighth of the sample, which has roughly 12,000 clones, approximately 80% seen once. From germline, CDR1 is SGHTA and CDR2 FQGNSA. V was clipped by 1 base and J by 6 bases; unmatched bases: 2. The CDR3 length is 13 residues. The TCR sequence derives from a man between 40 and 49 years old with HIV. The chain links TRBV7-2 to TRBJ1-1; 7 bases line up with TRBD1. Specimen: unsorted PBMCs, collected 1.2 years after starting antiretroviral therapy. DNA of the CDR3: TGTGCCAGCAGCTTAGTACAGGGGCCTGAAGCTTTCTTT. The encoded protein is CASSLVQGPEAFF.